These 32 T cell receptor beta chains came from one sample sequenced in a study of regulatory dendritic cells for organ transplantation. No antigen is known for these receptors. Data came from immunoSEQ multiplex PCR; TCRdb stores just in-frame clones and leaves some out. The sample shows over 8,500 clones, roughly four fifths of them seen only once. CFSE-labeled sorted T cells met regulatory or mature dendritic cells for 4 to 6 days. Sequenced input: memory CD4+ T cells from blood cultured with regulatory dendritic cells. Stated subset: CD45RO+ memory T cells. These receptors came from a human donor in good health.

The rearrangement uses TRBV25-1 and TRBJ2-1; 10 bases line up with TRBD2. The V and J ends lost 5 bases and 9 bases, in that order; junction bases with no gene match: 10. Germline V gives CDR1 MGHDK, CDR2 SYGVNS. The CDR3 has 15 amino acids. CDR3 coding DNA: TGTGCCAGCAGTCAAAAGGCTAGCGGGGGTAGTGAGCAGTTCTTC. Translated, it gives CASSQKASGGSEQFF.

This chain uses TRBV4-1 with TRBJ1-4; 7 bases fit TRBD1. Trimming at V came to 4 bases and at J to 5 bases, leaving 7 bases not matched to a gene. This CDR3 has 15 residues. CDR1 and CDR2 from the germline V gene are MGHRA and YSYEKL. The CDR3 sequence: CASSLLGQSNEKLFF. The CDR3, as DNA: TGCGCCAGCAGCCTCCTGGGACAGTCGAATGAAAAACTGTTTTTT.

This chain joins TRBV7-8 and TRBJ2-7; 14 bases align to TRBD2. The V gene's germline CDR1 is SGHVS and CDR2 FQNEAQ. J lost 8 bases, V lost 5 bases, and 14 bases had no gene match. There are 17 residues in the CDR3. CDR3 DNA sequence: TGTGCCAGCAGCATGCCCTCCCAGACTAGCGGGGGGGCTAAGCAGTACTTC. Translation: CASSMPSQTSGGAKQYF.

V gene TRBV4-1 combines with J gene TRBJ1-1; 11 nucleotides agree with TRBD1. This CDR3 is 17 amino acids long. V lost 4 bases, J lost 0 bases, and 7 bases stayed unmatched. The germline V gene encodes CDR1 MGHRA and CDR2 YSYEKL. This chain's CDR3 is CASSPRTGGIVNTEAFF. The CDR3 region has the DNA TGCGCCAGCAGCCCTCGGACAGGGGGCATTGTGAACACTGAAGCTTTCTTT.

V usage is TRBV7-2 and J usage is TRBJ1-5; 7 bases agree with TRBD1. V shed 5 bases, J shed 0 bases, and the junction held 4 bases outside the gene matches. This CDR3 is built from 15 residues. Germline-derived CDR1 and CDR2 are SGHTA and FQGNSA. This chain's CDR3 is CASSPDRVSNQPQHF. The CDR3 nucleotides are TGTGCCAGCAGCCCTGACAGGGTTAGCAATCAGCCCCAGCATTTT.

The chain combines TRBV2 with TRBJ1-5, with D hard to call. V gave up 6 bases and J gave up 3 bases, with 9 bases separating them. This CDR3 has 13 amino acids. Germline V gene sequence: CDR1 SNHLY, CDR2 FYNNEI. In nucleotides, the CDR3 is TGTGCCAGCAGGGCGGAGATCAATCAGCCCCAGCATTTT. This codes for CASRAEINQPQHF.

The chain combines TRBV5-1 with TRBJ2-2; 8 nucleotides match TRBD1. The CDR3 totals 14 residues. J was trimmed by 6 bases and V by 3 bases; bases with no gene match: 4. The germline V gene has CDR1 SGHRS and CDR2 YFSETQ. In DNA, the CDR3 is TGCGCCAGCAGCTCACAGGGGGTAGCCGGGGAGCTGTTTTTT. As protein: CASSSQGVAGELFF.

V gene TRBV6-5 combines with J gene TRBJ1-1; a weak D match, TRBD1 (6 bases). The CDR3 is 14 amino acids. Germline V gene lookup returns CDR1 MNHEY and CDR2 SVGAGI. V lost 5 bases and J 5 bases, leaving 15 bases between the germline ends. The CDR3 sequence is CASSRPGQATEAFF. DNA of the CDR3: TGTGCCAGCAGTCGGCCGGGACAAGCAACTGAAGCTTTCTTT.

The V gene is TRBV10-3, the J gene TRBJ2-5, with a possible D match to TRBD2 (5 bases). Germline values: CDR1 ENHRY, CDR2 SYGVKD. The V end lost 8 bases, the J end lost 1 base, and 8 bases lay between the germline ends. This CDR3 is built from 12 residues. The CDR3 DNA follows: TGTGCCATCGCTGAGGGCCAAGAGACCCAGTACTTC. It encodes CAIAEGQETQYF.

The chain couples TRBV9 to TRBJ2-1; 14 positions agree with TRBD2. CDR3 length: 16 residues. The germline V gene encodes CDR1 SGDLS and CDR2 YYNGEE. V trimming: 0 bases; J trimming: 7 bases; junction bases outside the gene matches: 3. The CDR3: CASSVGTSGGLNEQFF. DNA for the CDR3: TGTGCCAGCAGCGTAGGGACTAGCGGGGGGCTGAATGAGCAGTTCTTC.

The chain joins TRBV2 to TRBJ1-5, with D possibly TRBD1 on 5 matching bases. Germline-derived CDR1 and CDR2 are SNHLY and FYNNEI. This CDR3 contains 14 residues. V was clipped by 6 bases and J by 5 bases, with 14 bases between them. The CDR3 is CASRGGGADQPQHF. CDR3 coding DNA: TGTGCCAGCAGGGGAGGAGGGGCGGATCAGCCCCAGCATTTT.

The gene calls are TRBV7-2 and TRBJ2-5, with 8 bases aligning to TRBD2. The CDR3 loop spans 13 amino acids. Germline lookup yields CDR1 SGHTA and CDR2 FQGNSA. V was pared by 7 bases and J by 6 bases, with 7 bases of the junction left unmatched. Here the CDR3 reads CASTTGGQKTQYF. Here the CDR3 DNA reads TGTGCCAGCACAACGGGGGGGCAAAAGACCCAGTACTTC.

This rearrangement joins TRBV9 to TRBJ1-2; TRBD1 is a possible D gene (5 bases). V shed 4 bases and J shed 8 bases, with 15 bases lying between them. Germline-derived CDR1 and CDR2 are SGDLS and YYNGEE. The CDR3 consists of 13 residues. The CDR3 bases are TGTGCCAGCAGCCCCCAGGGTACGAAGGGCTACACCTTC. Its translation: CASSPQGTKGYTF.

The J gene is TRBJ2-6, the V gene TRBV7-9; D is unclear. The CDR3 sequence is 13 residues long. Trimming stripped 5 bases from V and 4 bases from J, with 6 bases between. Germline CDR1 reads SEHNR; CDR2 reads FQNEAQ (reference sequence). For the CDR3, the DNA is TGTGCCAGCAGCCTCGTAGGGGCCAACGTCCTGACTTTC. Residues: CASSLVGANVLTF.

The gene calls are TRBV10-3 and TRBJ1-5; D is undetermined. CDR3 size: 19 residues. V gave up 0 bases and J gave up 0 bases, with 18 bases separating them. Germline assignment: CDR1 ENHRY and CDR2 SYGVKD. CDR3 residues: CAISESQTTGSSSNQPQHF. For the CDR3, the DNA is TGTGCCATCAGTGAGTCACAGACGACCGGGAGTTCTAGCAATCAGCCCCAGCATTTT.

This clone was recorded only once. V and J are TRBV27 and TRBJ1-5; 10 positions agree with TRBD1. The CDR3 is made up of 14 amino acids. The V gene's germline CDR1 is MNHEY and CDR2 SMNVEV (reference sequence). The trim removed 10 bases at V and 6 bases at J, leaving 9 bases unmatched. CDR3 coding DNA: TGTGCCACCGGAGCGGGACAGGGGACTCAGCCCCAGCATTTT. Translation gives CATGAGQGTQPQHF.

This chain links TRBV10-1 with TRBJ2-1, with TRBD2 as a possible D gene (5 bases). CDR1 is WNHNN and CDR2 is SYGVQD in the germline V gene (reference sequence). The CDR3 loop spans 14 amino acids. V shed 10 bases and J shed 5 bases, with 18 bases lying between them. The CDR3 nucleotides read TGCGCCACTGAGGGCTATTTCGATCACAATGAGCAGTTCTTC. It encodes CATEGYFDHNEQFF.

CDR3 DNA: TGCGCCAGCAGCGCGGGACTAGCAGATACGCAGTATTTT. It encodes CASSAGLADTQYF. The chain is built from TRBV5-1 and TRBJ2-3; 8 nucleotides line up with TRBD2. This CDR3 spans 13 amino acids. Losses at the gene ends were 4 bases for V and 4 bases for J; bases not matched to a gene: 2. Germline V gene lookup returns CDR1 SGHRS and CDR2 YFSETQ. Variable domain in full (rest from reference TRBV5-1 and TRBJ2-3): KAGVTQTPRYLIKTRGQQVTLSCSPISGHRSVSWYQQTPGQGLQFLFEYFSETQRNKGNFPGRFSGRQFSNSRSEMNVSTLELGDSALYLCASSAGLADTQYFGPGTRLTVL.

This clone was detected only once. The chain joins TRBV23-1 to TRBJ2-5; 7 bases agree with TRBD1. TRBV23-1 is an ORF, with its function uncertain. This CDR3 has 15 residues. V dropped 2 bases and J dropped 5; count of bases not matched to a gene: 8. The DNA for the CDR3 is TGCGCCAGCAGTCAAGTCCCTACAGGGGTGGAGACCCAGTACTTC. Its translation is CASSQVPTGVETQYF.

The rearrangement links TRBV2 to TRBJ1-6, with 7 nucleotides matching TRBD1. The CDR3 has 15 residues. V trimming: 5 bases; J trimming: 6 bases; junction bases outside the gene matches: 7. Germline assignment: CDR1 SNHLY and CDR2 FYNNEI. This CDR3 is CASSLSGTANSPLHF. Here the CDR3 DNA reads TGTGCCAGCAGTCTGTCCGGGACAGCTAATTCACCCCTCCACTTT.

This rearrangement joins TRBV5-6 to TRBJ1-2; D perhaps matches TRBD1 (5 bases). Germline CDR1 reads SGHDT; CDR2 reads YYEEEE. This CDR3 region has 16 residues. V was shortened by 0 bases and J by 0 bases, with 12 bases between the two germline ends. The CDR3 nucleotides are TGTGCCAGCAGCTTGGCCAGACAGCTGGCTAACTATGGCTACACCTTC. It encodes CASSLARQLANYGYTF.

This chain joins TRBV7-3 and TRBJ2-4; 7 nucleotides match TRBD1. V lost 2 bases, J lost 6 bases, and 19 bases stayed unmatched. Germline-derived CDR1 and CDR2 are SGHTA and FQGTGA. The CDR3 sequence is 19 residues long. The DNA of the CDR3 is TGTGCCAGCAGCTTATACGGCCCACCGACAGGGCAGGTCCCAAACATTCAGTACTTC. Amino acids: CASSLYGPPTGQVPNIQYF.

The V and J genes are TRBV10-2 and TRBJ2-3, with 15 bases aligning to TRBD2. Germline V gene data show CDR1 as WSHSY and CDR2 as SAAADI. CDR3 length: 16 residues. V was pared by 5 bases and J by 5 bases, with 5 bases of the junction left unmatched. The CDR3 reads CASSRGLAGGLDTQYF. Here the CDR3 DNA reads TGCGCCAGCAGTCGCGGACTAGCGGGGGGGCTAGATACGCAGTATTTT.

The chain carries TRBV7-8 and TRBJ1-6, with 9 bases fitting TRBD1. The trim removed 4 bases at V and 10 bases at J, leaving 11 bases unmatched. The germline V gene has CDR1 SGHVS and CDR2 FQNEAQ. The CDR3 runs to 16 residues. This chain's CDR3 is CASSSEDRGRNSPLHF. CDR3 nucleotide sequence: TGTGCCAGCAGCTCGGAGGACAGGGGTAGAAACTCACCCCTCCACTTT.

This sequence joins TRBV18 and TRBJ2-2; D may be TRBD2 (6 bases). CDR1 is KGHSH, CDR2 LQKENI, per germline. Trimming pared 2 bases from V and 3 bases from J, leaving 13 bases between. The CDR3 is 16 residues long. CDR3 DNA: TGTGCCAGCTCACCATCGGGGACGGGGGACACCGGGGAGCTGTTTTTT. It translates to CASSPSGTGDTGELFF.

The chain couples TRBV21-1 to TRBJ2-7; TRBD2 is taken as the D call from the table, unchecked against the DNA. TRBV21-1 is reported as a pseudogene. This CDR3 is built from 12 residues. CDR3 nucleotides: TGTGCCAGCAGCGATCAACTTTACGAGCAGTACTTC. This gives the protein CASSDQLYEQYF.

The CDR3 DNA sequence: TGTGCCAGCAGCTTAGGGGTTCGAGCGGGGGCGGCCACTAGCACAGATACGCAGTATTTT. Residues: CASSLGVRAGAATSTDTQYF. J is TRBJ2-3 and V is TRBV13; TRBD2 aligns across 8 bases. The CDR3 is 20 residues long. J gave up 0 bases and V 0 bases, and 14 bases lay outside the gene matches. CDR1 and CDR2 from the germline V gene are PRHDT and FYEKMQ (reference sequence). The full variable domain, rest sourced from reference TRBV13 and TRBJ2-3, is AAGVIQSPRHLIKEKRETATLKCYPIPRHDTVYWYQQGPGQDPQFLISFYEKMQSDKGSIPDRFSAQQFSDYHSELNMSSLELGDSALYFCASSLGVRAGAATSTDTQYFGPGTRLTVL.

This clone was picked up a small number of times. This rearrangement joins TRBV7-7 to TRBJ1-3; D unresolved. Trimming took 5 bases from V and 0 from J, leaving 11 bases between them. CDR1 is SSHAT and CDR2 is FNYEAQ in the germline V gene (reference sequence). This CDR3 has 15 amino acids. The CDR3 DNA sequence: TGTGCCAGCAGCCCGGGGTTGAGCTCTGGAAACACCATATATTTT. Protein: CASSPGLSSGNTIYF.

The J gene is TRBJ2-3, the V gene TRBV27; possible D gene TRBD1, 5 bases. This CDR3 is built from 12 residues. V was trimmed by 6 bases and J by 7 bases, leaving 11 bases between them. Germline values: CDR1 MNHEY, CDR2 SMNVEV (reference sequence). CDR3: CASSAQGYTQYF. CDR3 nucleotides: TGTGCCAGCAGCGCTCAGGGCTATACGCAGTATTTT.

The CDR3 DNA sequence: TGTGCCAGCTCACCATATACTAGCGGGGGTGCCGATACGCAGTATTTT. Amino acids: CASSPYTSGGADTQYF. The gene calls are TRBV18 and TRBJ2-3; 11 nucleotides line up with TRBD2. From germline, CDR1 is KGHSH and CDR2 LQKENI. The CDR3 consists of 16 residues. J gave up 6 bases and V 2 bases, and 7 bases lay outside the gene matches.

The J gene is TRBJ2-7, the V gene TRBV5-1; 16 positions agree with TRBD2. CDR3 length: 17 residues. V lost 4 bases, J lost 6 bases, and 10 bases stayed unmatched. Germline CDR1 is SGHRS and CDR2 is YFSETQ. CDR3 sequence reads: CASSRGLAGGPDSEQYF. The CDR3 coding sequence is TGCGCCAGCAGCAGGGGACTAGCGGGGGGGCCGGACTCCGAGCAGTACTTC.

The J gene is TRBJ2-3, the V gene TRBV6-5; tentatively, D is TRBD2 (5 bases). The CDR3 contains 14 residues. Germline-derived CDR1 and CDR2 are MNHEY and SVGAGI. V was cut by 5 bases and J by 5 bases, with 14 bases left in between. This CDR3 is CASSPLAVVDTQYF. CDR3 sequence (DNA): TGTGCCAGCAGTCCTCTAGCAGTGGTAGATACGCAGTATTTT.